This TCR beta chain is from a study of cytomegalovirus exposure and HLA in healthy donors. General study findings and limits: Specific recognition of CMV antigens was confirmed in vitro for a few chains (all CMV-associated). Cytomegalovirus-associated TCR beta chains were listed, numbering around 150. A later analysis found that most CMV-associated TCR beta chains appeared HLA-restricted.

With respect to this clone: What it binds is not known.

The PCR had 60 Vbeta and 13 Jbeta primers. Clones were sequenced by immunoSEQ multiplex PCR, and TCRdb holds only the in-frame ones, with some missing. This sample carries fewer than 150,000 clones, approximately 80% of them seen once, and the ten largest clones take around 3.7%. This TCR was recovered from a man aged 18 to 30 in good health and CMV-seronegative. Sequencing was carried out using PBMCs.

CDR3 DNA: TGCGCCAGCAGCCAAGTCCCGCCCGGAGGGGTGCGCTCTGGAAACACCATATATTTT. Its protein is CASSQVPPGGVRSGNTIYF. The chain carries TRBV4-1 and TRBJ1-3; D is perhaps TRBD1 (5 bases). The V and J ends lost 1 base and 0 bases respectively, with 19 bases between them. The CDR3 contains 19 residues. Germline CDR1 and CDR2: MGHRA and YSYEKL.